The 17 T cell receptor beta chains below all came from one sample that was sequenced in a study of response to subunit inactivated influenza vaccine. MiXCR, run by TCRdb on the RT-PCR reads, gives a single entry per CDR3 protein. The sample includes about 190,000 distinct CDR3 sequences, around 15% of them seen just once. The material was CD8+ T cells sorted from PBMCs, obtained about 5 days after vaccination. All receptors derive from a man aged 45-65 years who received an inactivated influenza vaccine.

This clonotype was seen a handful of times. The CDR3, as DNA: TGCAGTGCTTCCGTCCCCTCCTACAATGAGCAGTTCTTC. Translation: CSASVPSYNEQFF. The chain has TRBV20-1 and TRBJ2-1; D remains ambiguous. Germline CDR1 reads DFQATT; CDR2 reads SNEGSKA (reference sequence). V was pared by 5 bases and J by 0 bases, with 8 bases between. The length of the CDR3 is 13 residues.

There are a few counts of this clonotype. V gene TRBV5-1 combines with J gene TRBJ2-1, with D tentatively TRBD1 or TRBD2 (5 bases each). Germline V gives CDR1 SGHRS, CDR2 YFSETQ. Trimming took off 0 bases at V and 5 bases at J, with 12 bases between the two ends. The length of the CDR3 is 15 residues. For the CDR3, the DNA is TGCGCCAGCAGCTTGGCCAGGGACCTACACAATGAGCAGTTCTTC. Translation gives CASSLARDLHNEQFF.

CDR3 DNA: TGTGCCAGTGGTCCGGGGCCCCGTCCCACTGAGCAGTTCTTC. Protein: CASGPGPRPTEQFF. The chain employs TRBV19 and TRBJ2-1; either TRBD1 or TRBD2 may supply D (5 bases each). The CDR3 is 14 residues long. Trimming left V 8 bases short and J 9 bases short, with 20 bases between. CDR1 and CDR2 from the germline V gene are LNHDA and SQIVND (reference sequence).

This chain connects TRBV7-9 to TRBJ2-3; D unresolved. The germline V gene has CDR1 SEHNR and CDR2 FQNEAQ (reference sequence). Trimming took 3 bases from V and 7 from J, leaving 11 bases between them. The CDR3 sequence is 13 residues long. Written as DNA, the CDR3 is TGTGCCAGCAGCTTGGACGGACGGAATACGCAGTATTTT. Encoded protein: CASSLDGRNTQYF.

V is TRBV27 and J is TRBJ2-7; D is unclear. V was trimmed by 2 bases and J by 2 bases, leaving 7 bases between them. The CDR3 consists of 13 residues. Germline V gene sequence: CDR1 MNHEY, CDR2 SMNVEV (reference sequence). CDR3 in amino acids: CASSLGPPYEQYF. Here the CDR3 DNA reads TGTGCCAGCAGTTTAGGGCCACCCTACGAGCAGTACTTC.

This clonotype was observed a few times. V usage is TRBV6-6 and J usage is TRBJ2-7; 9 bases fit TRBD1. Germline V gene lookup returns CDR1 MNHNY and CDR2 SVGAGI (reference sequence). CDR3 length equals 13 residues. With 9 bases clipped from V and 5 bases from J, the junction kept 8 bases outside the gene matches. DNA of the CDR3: TGTGCCAGTCGGGACAGGGACGACAACGAGCAGTACTTC. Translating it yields CASRDRDDNEQYF.

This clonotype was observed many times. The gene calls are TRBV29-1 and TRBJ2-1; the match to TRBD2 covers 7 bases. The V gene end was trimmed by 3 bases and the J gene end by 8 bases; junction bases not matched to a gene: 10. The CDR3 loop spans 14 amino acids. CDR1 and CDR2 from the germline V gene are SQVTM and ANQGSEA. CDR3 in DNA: TGCAGCGTTGATACGCGGGGAGGGCCGGATGAGCAGTTCTTC. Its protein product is CSVDTRGGPDEQFF.

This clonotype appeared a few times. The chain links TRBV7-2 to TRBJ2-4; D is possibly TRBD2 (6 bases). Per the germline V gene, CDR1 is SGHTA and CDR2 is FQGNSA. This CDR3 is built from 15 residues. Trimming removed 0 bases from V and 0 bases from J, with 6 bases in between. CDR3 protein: CASSLAGGAKNIQYF. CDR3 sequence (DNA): TGTGCCAGCAGCTTAGCGGGGGGAGCCAAAAACATTCAGTACTTC.

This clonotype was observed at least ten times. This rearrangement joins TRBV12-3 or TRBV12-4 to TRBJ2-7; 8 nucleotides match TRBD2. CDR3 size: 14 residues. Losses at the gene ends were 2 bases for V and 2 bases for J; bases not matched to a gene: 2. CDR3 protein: CASSLPGGAYEQYF. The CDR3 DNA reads TGTGCCAGCAGTTTACCCGGGGGGGCCTACGAGCAGTACTTC.

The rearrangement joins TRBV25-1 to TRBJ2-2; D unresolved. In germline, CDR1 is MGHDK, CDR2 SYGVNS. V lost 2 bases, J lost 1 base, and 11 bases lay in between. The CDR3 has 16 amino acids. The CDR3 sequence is CASSEEGLLNTGELFF. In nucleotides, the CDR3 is TGTGCCAGCAGTGAAGAAGGCTTGCTGAACACCGGGGAGCTGTTTTTT.

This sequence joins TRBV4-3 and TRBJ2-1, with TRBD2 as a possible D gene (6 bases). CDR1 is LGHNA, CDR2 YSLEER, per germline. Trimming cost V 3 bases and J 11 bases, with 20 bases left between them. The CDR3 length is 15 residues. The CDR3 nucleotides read TGCGCCAGCAGCCATTCTTACCCGGACTATGGTAAGCAGTTCTTC. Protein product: CASSHSYPDYGKQFF.

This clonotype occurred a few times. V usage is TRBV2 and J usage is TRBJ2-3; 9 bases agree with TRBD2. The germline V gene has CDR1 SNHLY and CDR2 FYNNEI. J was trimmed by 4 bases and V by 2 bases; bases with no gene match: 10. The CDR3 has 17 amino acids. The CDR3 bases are TGTGCCAGCAGTGAATTGGGTAGCGGGAGTGCCGCAGATACGCAGTATTTT. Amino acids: CASSELGSGSAADTQYF.

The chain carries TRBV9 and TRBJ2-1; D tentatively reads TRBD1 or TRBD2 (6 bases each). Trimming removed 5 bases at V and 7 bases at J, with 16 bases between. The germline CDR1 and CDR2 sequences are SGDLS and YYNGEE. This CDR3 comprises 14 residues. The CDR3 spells CASSTLGGGNEQFF. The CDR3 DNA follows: TGTGCCAGCAGTACCCTGGGGGGCGGGAATGAGCAGTTCTTC.

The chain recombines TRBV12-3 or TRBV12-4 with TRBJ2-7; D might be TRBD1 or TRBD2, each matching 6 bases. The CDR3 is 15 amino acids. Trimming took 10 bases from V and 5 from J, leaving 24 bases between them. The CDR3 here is CATTPAGQESHEQYF. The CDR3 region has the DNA TGTGCCACTACGCCCGCGGGACAAGAATCCCACGAGCAGTACTTC.

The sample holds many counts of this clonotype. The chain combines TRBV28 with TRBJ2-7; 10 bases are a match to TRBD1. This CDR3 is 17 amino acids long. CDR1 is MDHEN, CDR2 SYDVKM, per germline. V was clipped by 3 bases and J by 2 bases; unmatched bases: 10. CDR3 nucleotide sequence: TGTGCCAGCAGTTTCGGGACAGGGGTGGAGGGGACCTACGAGCAGTACTTC. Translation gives CASSFGTGVEGTYEQYF.

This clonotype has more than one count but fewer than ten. CDR3 region: CASSTGPNQPQHF. For the CDR3, the DNA is TGTGCCAGCAGCACCGGGCCAAATCAGCCCCAGCATTTT. The chain links TRBV7-9 to TRBJ1-5; unclear D gene. The CDR3 has 13 amino acids. The germline V gene encodes CDR1 SEHNR and CDR2 FQNEAQ (reference sequence). The V gene lost 5 bases and the J gene lost 4 bases, with 9 bases spanning the gap.

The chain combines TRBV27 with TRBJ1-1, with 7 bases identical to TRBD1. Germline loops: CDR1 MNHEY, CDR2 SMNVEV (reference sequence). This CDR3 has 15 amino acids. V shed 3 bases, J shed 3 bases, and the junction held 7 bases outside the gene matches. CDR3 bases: TGTGCCAGCAGTTTTCTGGCAGGGGGGGACACTGAAGCTTTCTTT. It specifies CASSFLAGGDTEAFF.